This TCR beta chain originates from a study of neurological immune-mediated disorders (dated by TCRdb to about 2019). About the study as a whole: Of the roughly 34 multiple sclerosis patients, approximately 31 had relapsing-remitting MS and 3 had secondary progressive MS. Longitudinal samples, technical triplicates and paired sorted CD4+ and CD8+ T-cell subsets, alongside PBMC samples, were included among the 106 TCR-beta libraries. The study compared peripheral blood TCR-beta repertoires of HTLV-I-associated myelopathy (HAM/TSP) patients, multiple sclerosis patients and healthy controls using UMI-based sequencing. The cohort included some 70 subjects: approximately 14 with HAM/TSP, about 34 with multiple sclerosis, and roughly 20 healthy controls.

cDNA synthesis used template-switch 5'RACE with a primer carrying a 10-nucleotide random unique molecular identifier tagging each TCR transcript. Over 180 million TCR-beta sequences, covering 15-18 subjects, were produced in each sequencing run. The RNeasy kit was used for extraction of total RNA. The KAPA Real-time Library Amplification kit was used to amplify TCR-beta VDJ regions with primers targeting the TCR constant region and the 5'RACE anchor. A first PCR added sample indexes and Illumina adaptors, and a second PCR then raised library yield. The roughly 650 bp TCR product was size-selected on a 2% E-gel SizeSelection system after Ampure bead purification. Library quality was checked on a Bioanalyzer, concentration was measured with Qubit, and libraries were quantified with the Kapa Library Quantification kit before pooling. Paired-end 2 x 150 bp sequencing of the libraries was performed on an Illumina HiSeq 2500. To increase sequence diversity, about 25-31% phiX was spiked into each library pool. The published analysis was carried out like this. Quality-filtered reads were processed with the UMI-based MiGEC pipeline, which removed over 85% of raw TCR sequences during error correction. VDJ genes were aligned to IMGT germline references, and clonotypes were defined by unique CDR3 amino acid sequence plus V-J genes. Clonal expansion, Shannon diversity and CDR3 relatedness were evaluated with VDJtools (CalcPairwiseDistances, ClusterSamples), while phylogenetic trees were built in CLCbio workbench. Clones with at least 8 unique UMIs were defined as expanded, with this threshold being based on coefficient-of-variation modelling across technical triplicates. TCRdb trimmed the raw reads at Q25, called clones with MiXCR and kept productive beta chains. Identical CDR3 protein sequences are pooled into one entry, listed with their most common genes and DNA. It is TCRdb's table, rather than the study itself, that gives the V and J calls and clone size. The sample includes 40,000 to 55,000 distinct CDR3 sequences, with less than 4% observed a single time. Of the sample, roughly 16% is held by the ten largest clones.

For unsorted PBMC libraries, 2 million PBMCs were used after storage in RNAlater at -80 degrees C until RNA extraction. The multiple sclerosis patients were enrolled in a US clinical protocol that evaluated disease progression with magnetic resonance imaging. Peripheral blood was subjected to Ficoll-Hypaque density gradient centrifugation to isolate PBMCs, which were then cryopreserved in liquid nitrogen. Concerning this clonotype itself: Its antigen is still unknown. The sample holds no much larger clone one base away, and base qualities are not on file.

From the germline V gene (reference sequence), CDR1 is MNHEY and CDR2 is SMNVEV. Its CDR3 holds 17 amino acids, cysteine through phenylalanine. The DNA shown is the 51-base CDR3, in frame from base 1. The germline V and J ends show losses of 1 base and 9 bases respectively, and no gene match explains 12 bases of the junction. Overall study results and their limits: In phylogenetic analysis, the repertoires of 18 of 34 MS patients grouped into a cluster of related CDR3 sequences, which suggests a possible signature at the repertoire level. TCR clonal expansion was highest in HAM/TSP patients and lowest in MS patients, with MS patients falling below even healthy controls. The MS cluster showed no association with clinical or MRI features, and the authors stated that larger cohorts are needed. Across subjects, expanded clones never shared an identical CDR3 amino acid sequence, which suggests that the TCR-beta repertoires in every group were private.

Sequencing was done on a sample of PBMCs. The rearranged chain carries TRBV27 and TRBJ2-1, with 10 bases in between that match TRBD2. This receptor was identified in a woman in her 50s with multiple sclerosis. The DNA reads as follows: TGTGCCAGCAGTTTATACCTACTAGCGGGACGGCTTGGTGAGCAGTTCTTC. Translated, it reads CASSLYLLAGRLGEQFF.